A single sample is the source of the 24 T cell receptor beta chains below, sequenced in a study of blood T cells in healthy people across ages. Primed by a sample-barcoded 5' primer and a J-beta primer mix, a second PCR proceeded for 7 to 11 cycles. TCRdb itself ran the 5' RACE reads through MiXCR, one entry per CDR3 protein. The profile shows approximately 800,000 distinct CDR3 sequences, roughly 53% of them singletons. Sequencing used blood. The receptors stem from an elderly man in good health.

In its sample, this clonotype was seen a few times. The J gene is TRBJ2-7, the V gene TRBV20-1, with 9 bases fitting TRBD2. The CDR3 is made up of 14 amino acids. The V segment lost 3 bases and the J segment 1 base; nucleotides outside the gene matches: 4. Per the germline V gene, CDR1 is DFQATT and CDR2 is SNEGSKA (reference sequence). The CDR3 DNA follows: TGCAGTGCTAGTAGCGGGAGAGGGTCCTACGAGCAGTACTTC. Residues: CSASSGRGSYEQYF.

V and J are TRBV20-1 and TRBJ1-5, with a tentative D call TRBD1 (6 bases). CDR3 length: 12 amino acids. The germline V and J ends were trimmed by 5 bases and 3 bases, with 8 bases remaining between them. Germline V lookup: CDR1 DFQATT, CDR2 SNEGSKA (reference sequence). DNA of the CDR3: TGCAGTGCTCAGGGGATCAATCAGCCCCAGCATTTT. Encoded protein: CSAQGINQPQHF.

The CDR3 DNA reads as TGTGCCAGCTCACCTGTGGGACATAACACAGATACGCAGTATTTT. The encoded protein is CASSPVGHNTDTQYF. The V call is TRBV18, the J call TRBJ2-3; D perhaps matches TRBD1 (6 bases). The V gene lost 3 bases and the J gene lost 2 bases, with 12 bases spanning the gap. This CDR3 is built from 15 residues. Germline-derived CDR1 and CDR2 are KGHSH and LQKENI.

This clonotype was seen a handful of times. The gene calls are TRBV7-2 and TRBJ2-1; D is undetermined. The germline CDR1 and CDR2 sequences are SGHTA and FQGNSA. The CDR3 has 16 residues. Trimming took 2 bases from V and 10 from J, leaving 21 bases between them. CDR3 amino acids: CASSLPRGPGIGEQFF. The DNA of the CDR3 is TGTGCCAGCAGCTTACCCCGCGGACCCGGCATAGGCGAGCAGTTCTTC.

V usage is TRBV19 and J usage is TRBJ2-4; D is undetermined. The J call may be faulty, since TRBJ2-7 better matches the DNA end. There are 12 residues in the CDR3. Germline loops: CDR1 LNHDA, CDR2 SQIVND (reference sequence). The CDR3 protein is CASSKRTDEQYF. CDR3 coding DNA: TGTGCCAGTAGTAAACGAACTGACGAGCAGTACTTC.

The chain is built from TRBV5-6 and TRBJ2-7; TRBD1 agrees at 8 bases. V lost 0 bases to trimming and J lost 3 bases; unmatched junction nucleotides: 8. The CDR3 covers 16 residues. Per germline, CDR1 SGHDT and CDR2 YYEEEE. In nucleotides, the CDR3 is TGTGCCAGCAGCTTGGTAGTCGGGACAGGCATCTACGAGCAGTACTTC. Amino acids: CASSLVVGTGIYEQYF.

V is TRBV29-1 and J is TRBJ2-3; possible D gene TRBD2, 5 bases. CDR1 is SQVTM and CDR2 is ANQGSEA in the germline V gene. The CDR3 totals 12 residues. Trimming stripped 4 bases from V and 0 bases from J, with 5 bases between. DNA of the CDR3: TGCAGCGTTGGGACTAGCACAGATACGCAGTATTTT. Protein: CSVGTSTDTQYF.

The J gene is TRBJ1-5, the V gene TRBV20-1, with 9 bases identical to TRBD1. The CDR3 runs to 15 residues. In germline, CDR1 is DFQATT, CDR2 SNEGSKA (reference sequence). Trimming removed 5 bases from V and 3 bases from J; junction bases left unmatched: 8. The CDR3 spells CSAGKGQGNNQPQHF. Written as DNA, the CDR3 is TGCAGTGCTGGCAAGGGACAGGGTAACAATCAGCCCCAGCATTTT.

The sample holds one count of this clonotype. The gene calls are TRBV5-1 and TRBJ2-5; D could derive from TRBD1 or TRBD2 (6 bases each). Trimming removed 4 bases at V and 11 bases at J, with 27 bases between. Germline CDR1 reads SGHRS; CDR2 reads YFSETQ. There are 16 residues in the CDR3. The CDR3 loop is CASSAALAGGHNEQYF. CDR3 coding DNA: TGCGCCAGCAGCGCGGCACTAGCTGGGGGCCACAATGAGCAGTACTTC.

This clonotype was seen only a few times. The chain links TRBV29-1 to TRBJ2-4; 13 nucleotides match TRBD2. Gene TRBJ2-7 matches the end of the DNA better, so the J call may be wrong. CDR1 is SQVTM and CDR2 is ANQGSEA in the germline V gene. The CDR3 sequence is 14 residues long. The CDR3 nucleotides read TGCAGCGTTGGGACTAGCGGGAGAGGCTACGAGCAGTACTTC. It encodes CSVGTSGRGYEQYF.

At least ten counts were recorded for this clonotype. The genes are TRBV7-2 and TRBJ2-4; possible D gene TRBD2, 5 bases. The CDR3 is 16 residues long. V was clipped by 1 base and J by 0 bases, with 10 bases between them. Germline V CDR1 and CDR2: SGHTA, FQGNSA. As DNA, the CDR3 is TGTGCCAGCAGCTTAGATCTAGCTTTAGCCAAAAACATTCAGTACTTC. It codes for CASSLDLALAKNIQYF.

There are a few counts of this clonotype. V gene TRBV7-2 combines with J gene TRBJ1-2; D possibly corresponds to TRBD1 (5 bases). The length of the CDR3 is 15 residues. V was shortened by 1 base and J by 3 bases, with 12 bases between the two germline ends. Germline CDR1 reads SGHTA; CDR2 reads FQGNSA. CDR3: CASSLVQGGYYGYTF. The CDR3 DNA sequence: TGTGCCAGCAGCTTAGTTCAGGGTGGATACTATGGCTACACCTTC.

This clonotype was found a few times. CDR3 sequence (DNA): TGTGCCAGCCCAGGTTCGGGTGAGGACAGATACGCGTATTTT. It encodes CASPGSGEDRYAYF. The J gene is TRBJ2-3, the V gene TRBV27; the D gene is possibly TRBD1 (6 bases). Trimming pared 8 bases from V and 14 bases from J, leaving 26 bases between. The CDR3 extends over 14 amino acids. From germline, CDR1 is MNHEY and CDR2 SMNVEV (reference sequence).

This clonotype was seen a handful of times. V gene TRBV7-9 combines with J gene TRBJ2-7, with 8 positions matching TRBD1. Trimming took 5 bases from V and 4 from J; bases not matched to a gene: 10. In germline, CDR1 is SEHNR, CDR2 FQNEAQ (reference sequence). This CDR3 has 15 residues. The CDR3 coding sequence is TGTGCCAGCAGCCAGAGGACAGGGACCGATTACGAGCAGTACTTC. Protein: CASSQRTGTDYEQYF.

The chain carries TRBV20-1 and TRBJ2-1; TRBD2 matches 10 bases. The trim removed 5 bases at V and 1 base at J, leaving 8 bases unmatched. The CDR3 consists of 16 residues. CDR1 is DFQATT, CDR2 SNEGSKA, per germline (reference sequence). The CDR3, as DNA: TGCAGTGCTTACCTAGCGGGAGCTAGGTCCTACAATGAGCAGTTCTTC. Residues: CSAYLAGARSYNEQFF.

The chain links TRBV27 to TRBJ1-2, with TRBD1 matching 8 bases. The CDR3 length is 16 residues. Germline lookup yields CDR1 MNHEY and CDR2 SMNVEV (reference sequence). With V trimmed by 2 bases and J by 2 bases, 7 bases remained unmatched. The CDR3 reads CASSLKQGGGNYGYTF. For the CDR3, the DNA is TGTGCCAGCAGTTTAAAACAGGGGGGTGGGAACTATGGCTACACCTTC.

This clonotype occurred a few times. The chain joins TRBV2 to TRBJ2-5; 7 nucleotides align to TRBD2. CDR3 length: 15 residues. In germline, CDR1 is SNHLY, CDR2 FYNNEI. V was pared by 3 bases and J by 2 bases, with 6 bases of the junction left unmatched. The CDR3 DNA is TGTGCCAGCAGTGATGGCGGGAGAGGGCAAGAGACCCAGTACTTC. It encodes CASSDGGRGQETQYF.

This rearrangement joins TRBV10-3 to TRBJ1-2; 10 bases match TRBD1. V dropped 0 bases and J dropped 3; count of bases not matched to a gene: 7. This CDR3 is 17 amino acids long. CDR1 and CDR2 (germline): ENHRY, SYGVKD. This CDR3 is CAISESSRQGADYGYTF. The CDR3 DNA sequence: TGTGCCATCAGTGAGTCCAGCCGACAGGGGGCCGACTATGGCTACACCTTC.

This chain joins TRBV24-1 and TRBJ2-7, with 7 bases aligning to TRBD1. The V gene's germline CDR1 is KGHDR and CDR2 SFDVKD. Unmatched junction bases numbered 9, after V lost 3 bases and J lost 5 bases. The CDR3 consists of 15 residues. The CDR3 sequence: CATSDIRTGGDEQYF. The CDR3 bases are TGTGCCACCAGTGATATCCGGACAGGAGGCGACGAGCAGTACTTC.

A note on this clonotype: One end of the junction fails to match germline, which may point to a read error. This chain joins TRBV6-5 and TRBJ2-1; 7 nucleotides agree with TRBD1. Germline assignment: CDR1 MNHEY and CDR2 SVGAGI. The CDR3 runs to 13 residues. CDR3 sequence (DNA): TGTACCAGCAGTCAAGACAGGGATAATGAGCAGTTCTTC. This sequence encodes CTSSQDRDNEQFF.

There are a few counts of this clonotype. The V and J genes are TRBV15 and TRBJ2-3, with D perhaps matching TRBD2 (6 bases). V lost 0 bases, J lost 14 bases, and 18 bases lay in between. The CDR3 consists of 14 residues. Germline CDR1 is LNHNV and CDR2 is YYDKDF (reference sequence). CDR3 DNA: TGTGCCACCAGCAGAGAGCAGGGAGGCAGATACGCGTATTTT. This sequence encodes CATSREQGGRYAYF. Looking up the rest from reference TRBV15 and TRBJ2-3 gives the full variable domain: DAMVIQNPRYQVTQFGKPVTLSCSQTLNHNVMYWYQQKSSQAPKLLFHYYDKDFNNEADTPDNFQSRRPNTSFCFLDIRSPGLGDTAMYLCATSREQGGRYAYFGPGTRLTVL.

A word on this clonotype: At one boundary the junction diverges from the germline segment, which might be a read error. V and J are TRBV29-1 and TRBJ1-2, with D hard to call. CDR1 is SQVTM, CDR2 ANQGSEA, per germline. The CDR3 consists of 11 residues. The CDR3 coding sequence is TGCAGCTCGCTATCTAACTATGGCCACACCTTC. This encodes CSSLSNYGHTF.

The genes are TRBV7-9 and TRBJ2-7, with D possibly matching TRBD2 (5 bases). Between the trimmed V and J ends, which lost 5 bases and 6 bases, there was a span of 17 bases. Germline V CDR1 and CDR2: SEHNR, FQNEAQ (reference sequence). There are 14 residues in the CDR3. CDR3 region: CASSPPGVGSEQYF. The CDR3 nucleotides read TGTGCCAGCAGCCCCCCCGGGGTTGGAAGCGAGCAGTACTTC.

The chain links TRBV7-9 to TRBJ2-5; D perhaps matches TRBD2 (6 bases). V lost 5 bases, J lost 2 bases, and 18 bases lay in between. This CDR3 has 16 residues. The V gene's germline CDR1 is SEHNR and CDR2 FQNEAQ (reference sequence). CDR3: CASSQNSGRIQETQYF. CDR3 in DNA: TGTGCCAGCAGCCAGAACAGCGGGCGAATTCAAGAGACCCAGTACTTC.